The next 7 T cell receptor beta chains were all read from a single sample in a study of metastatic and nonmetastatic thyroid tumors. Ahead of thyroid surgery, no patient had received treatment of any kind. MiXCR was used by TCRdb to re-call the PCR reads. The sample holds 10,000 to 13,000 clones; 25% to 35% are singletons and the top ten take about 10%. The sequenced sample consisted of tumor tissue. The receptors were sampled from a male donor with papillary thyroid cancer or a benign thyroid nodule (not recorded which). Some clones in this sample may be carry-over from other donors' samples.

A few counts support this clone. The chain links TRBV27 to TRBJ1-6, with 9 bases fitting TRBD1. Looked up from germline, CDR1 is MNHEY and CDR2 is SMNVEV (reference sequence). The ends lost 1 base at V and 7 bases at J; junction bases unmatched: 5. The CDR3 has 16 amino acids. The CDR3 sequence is CASSLFRDRENSPLHF. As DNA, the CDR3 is TGTGCCAGCAGTTTATTCCGGGACAGGGAAAATTCACCCCTCCACTTT.

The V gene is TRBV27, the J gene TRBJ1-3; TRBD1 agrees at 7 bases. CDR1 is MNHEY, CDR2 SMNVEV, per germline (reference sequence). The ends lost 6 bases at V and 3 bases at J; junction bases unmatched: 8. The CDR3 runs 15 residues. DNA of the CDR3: TGTGCCAGCAGGCCGGAGGGGGCGCTTGGAAACACCATATATTTT. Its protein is CASRPEGALGNTIYF.

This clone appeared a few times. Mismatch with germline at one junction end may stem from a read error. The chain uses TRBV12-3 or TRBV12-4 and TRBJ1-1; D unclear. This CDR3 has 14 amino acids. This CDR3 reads CASSFGGGSTEAFF. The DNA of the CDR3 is TGTGCCAGCAGTTTTGGAGGAGGGAGCACTGAGGCTTTCTTT.

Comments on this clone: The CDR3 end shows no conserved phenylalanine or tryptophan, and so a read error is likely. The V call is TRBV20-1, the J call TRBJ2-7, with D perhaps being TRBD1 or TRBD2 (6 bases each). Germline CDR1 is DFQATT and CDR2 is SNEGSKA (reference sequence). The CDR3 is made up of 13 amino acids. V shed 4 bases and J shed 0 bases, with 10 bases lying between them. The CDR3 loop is CSATKGGSYEQYL. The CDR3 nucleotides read TGCAGTGCTACAAAGGGGGGCTCCTACGAGCAGTACCTC.

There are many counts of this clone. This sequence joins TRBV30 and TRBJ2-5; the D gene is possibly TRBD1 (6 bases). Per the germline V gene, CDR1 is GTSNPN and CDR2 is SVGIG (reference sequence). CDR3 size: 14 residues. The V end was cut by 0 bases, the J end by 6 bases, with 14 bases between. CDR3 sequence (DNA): TGTGCCTGGAGTGTATCGCCAGGGGAACAGACCCAGTACTTC. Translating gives CAWSVSPGEQTQYF.

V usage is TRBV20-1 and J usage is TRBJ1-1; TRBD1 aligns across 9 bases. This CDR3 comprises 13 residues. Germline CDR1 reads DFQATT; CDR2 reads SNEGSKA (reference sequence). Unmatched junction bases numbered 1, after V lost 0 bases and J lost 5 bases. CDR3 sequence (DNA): TGCAGTGCTAGAGAGGGACAGGGAACTGAAGCTTTCTTT. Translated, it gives CSAREGQGTEAFF.

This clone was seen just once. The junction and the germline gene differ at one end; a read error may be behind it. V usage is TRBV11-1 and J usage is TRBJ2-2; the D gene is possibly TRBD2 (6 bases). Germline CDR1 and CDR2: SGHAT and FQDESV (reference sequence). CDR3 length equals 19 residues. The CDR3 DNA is TGTGCCAGCAGCCCAAGGTTCCTAGCCGGAGGGCGAGACACCGGAGAGCTGTTTTTT. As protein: CASSPRFLAGGRDTGELFF.